The 2 T cell receptor beta chains below come from one sample, sequenced in a study of blood T cell repertoires in COVID-19. Using immunoSEQ multiplex PCR, the repertoire was profiled, and TCRdb retains in-frame clones only, with some absent. The table has about 200,000 clones, roughly 85% seen once; the top ten hold approximately 19%. The sequencing input was PBMCs or T cells enriched from blood (not recorded which). The source is a man aged 40-55 years who had recovered from COVID-19.

This chain joins TRBV30 and TRBJ2-7; TRBD2 matches at 9 bases. Germline V lookup: CDR1 GTSNPN, CDR2 SVGIG (reference sequence). The trim removed 0 bases at V and 2 bases at J, leaving 8 bases unmatched. The CDR3 is made up of 16 amino acids. CDR3 sequence: CAWSVRGGRAAYEQYF. DNA of the CDR3: TGTGCCTGGAGTGTACGTGGCGGGAGGGCCGCCTACGAGCAGTACTTC. The variable domain in full, completed from reference TRBV30 and TRBJ2-7, reads SQTIHQWPATLVQPVGSPLSLECTVEGTSNPNLYWYRQAAGRGLQLLFYSVGIGQISSEVPQNLSASRPQDRQFILSSKKLLLSDSGFYLCAWSVRGGRAAYEQYFGPGTRLTVT.

The rearrangement joins TRBV19 to TRBJ1-3; D call uncertain. V was shortened by 5 bases and J by 0 bases, with 14 bases between the two germline ends. Germline lookup yields CDR1 LNHDA and CDR2 SQIVND (reference sequence). The CDR3 runs to 16 residues. The CDR3 DNA sequence: TGTGCCAGTAGTGGAGGACGGTTTTACTCTGGAAACACCATATATTTT. Amino acid sequence: CASSGGRFYSGNTIYF.